What follows is one T cell receptor (beta chain) and its context. Its antigen remains unknown. This record comes from a study of T cell responses to AZD1222 COVID-19 vaccine. Whole-study context: Whether given at about 4 or about 12 weeks, second doses were pooled.

Study conclusions and caveats: A mostly white British donor set with more females was recruited, and clonal diversity was possibly underestimated. Distributed over spike, vaccine-associated CD4 TCRs predominated at 160-218 and 743-854. Once two AZD1222 doses were given, Spike-specific TCR breadth and depth went up.

The repertoire was sequenced with immunoSEQ multiplex PCR; TCRdb's copy has only in-frame clones and lacks some. Found here are about 97,000 clones, 90% of them singletons; the top ten hold under 1.5%. The sample was peripheral blood, taken on day 0 of AZD1222 vaccination. This receptor was obtained from an adult in good health.

The CDR3 sequence is CASSRAGLNYGYTF. CDR3 nucleotide sequence: TGTGCCAGCAGCCGAGCTGGGCTTAACTATGGCTACACCTTC. This chain connects TRBV7-9 to TRBJ1-2; D is ambiguous. Germline CDR1 and CDR2: SEHNR and FQNEAQ (reference sequence). V lost 5 bases, J lost 1 base, and 11 bases lay in between. The CDR3 loop spans 14 amino acids.